These T cell receptor beta chains were read from a single sample in a study of T-cell reconstitution after alpha-beta-depleted transplantation in children. TCRdb redid the calling of the PCR reads with MiXCR, one entry per CDR3 protein. The sample shows some 500,000 distinct CDR3 sequences, around 19% of them seen only once. The source was PBMCs from the stem cell graft donor, collected from the stem cell graft. These receptors all come from a human donor who donated a stem cell graft to a child with acute lymphoblastic leukemia. Both conserved end residues are part of each CDR3. D genes are given only for firm matches. Some rows have no size entry. The others give once, few or many, or a class for an expanded clone.

TRBV6-1	few	-	TRBJ1-1	CASSEIRVGMVNTEAFF	TGTGCCAGCAGTGAAATAAGGGTCGGTATGGTGAACACTGAAGCTTTCTTT
TRBV18	-	-	TRBJ2-7	CASSDIPGPYEQYF	TGTGCCAGCTCAGACATACCCGGTCCCTACGAGCAGTACTTC
TRBV15	few	TRBD1	TRBJ2-3	CATSKGRTGGIDTQYF	TGTGCCACCAGCAAAGGGCGGACAGGGGGGATAGATACGCAGTATTTT
TRBV4-2	few	TRBD2	TRBJ2-5	CASSHDGLAGETQYF	TGTGCCAGCAGCCATGACGGACTAGCGGGAGAGACCCAGTACTTC
TRBV6-1	few	TRBD1	TRBJ2-7	CASIPPGQVIYEQYF	TGTGCCAGCATCCCACCGGGACAGGTCATCTACGAGCAGTACTTC
TRBV29-1	-	-	TRBJ2-1	CSAGRLSSYNEQFF	TGCAGCGCCGGACGGTTGAGCTCCTACAATGAGCAGTTCTTC
TRBV12-3/TRBV12-4	few	TRBD2	TRBJ2-7	CASTTQRESYEQYF	TGTGCCAGCACCACCCAGCGGGAGAGTTACGAGCAGTACTTC
TRBV7-2	-	-	TRBJ2-3	CASSLRSSGLYTDTQYF	TGTGCCAGCAGCTTAAGGTCCTCGGGACTTTACACAGATACGCAGTATTTT
TRBV29-1	-	-	TRBJ2-1	CSVDQEAYNEQFF	TGCAGCGTTGATCAGGAGGCGTACAATGAGCAGTTCTTC
TRBV5-1	-	TRBD1	TRBJ1-2	CASSLEQGARSRGYTF	TGCGCCAGCAGCTTGGAACAGGGGGCGCGGTCGCGCGGCTACACCTTC
TRBV4-1	-	-	TRBJ2-6	CASSQEFYSGANGLTF	TGCGCCAGCAGCCAGGAATTTTACTCTGGGGCCAACGGCCTGACTTTC
TRBV7-2	few	-	TRBJ2-7	CASSLPLGSNEQYF	TGTGCCAGCAGCCTCCCCTTGGGGAGTAATGAGCAGTACTTC
TRBV12-3/TRBV12-4	-	TRBD2	TRBJ2-1	CASSDTTLAGVGNEQFF	TGTGCCAGCAGTGACACCACTCTAGCGGGAGTCGGGAATGAGCAGTTCTTC
TRBV5-4	-	TRBD2	TRBJ2-1	CASSPGTSGRPSNEQFF	TGTGCCAGCAGCCCTGGGACTAGCGGGAGACCCTCCAATGAGCAGTTCTTC
TRBV27	many	-	TRBJ2-7	CASSLSTPYEQYF	TGTGCCAGCAGTTTATCAACCCCCTACGAGCAGTACTTC
TRBV10-3	-	TRBD2	TRBJ2-1	CAISESLGTSGNNEQFF	TGTGCCATCAGTGAGTCGTTAGGGACTAGCGGGAACAATGAGCAGTTCTTC
TRBV20-1	few	-	TRBJ2-2	CSARREDTGELFF	TGCAGTGCTAGGAGGGAGGACACCGGGGAGCTGTTTTTT
TRBV20-1	-	TRBD1	TRBJ1-2	CSLRGQGAGNVYGYTF	TGCAGTCTACGCGGACAGGGGGCCGGTAACGTCTATGGCTACACCTTC
TRBV12-3/TRBV12-4	many	-	TRBJ2-7	CASSPSFSYEQYF	TGTGCCAGCAGCCCCAGTTTTTCCTACGAGCAGTACTTC
TRBV29-1	-	-	TRBJ2-1	CSVGARGNEQFF	TGCAGCGTTGGGGCCCGGGGGAATGAGCAGTTCTTC
TRBV19	few	-	TRBJ2-7	CASSIQRTASYEQYF	TGTGCCAGTAGTATACAGCGGACGGCATCCTACGAGCAGTACTTC
TRBV7-2	-	-	TRBJ1-5	CASSLSHEGYSNQPQHF	TGTGCCAGCAGCTTAAGTCATGAGGGGTATAGCAATCAGCCCCAGCATTTT
TRBV10-3	few	TRBD1	TRBJ2-1	CAFKPGQGPRGGEFF	TGTGCCTTCAAACCGGGACAGGGGCCACGCGGGGGAGAGTTCTTC
TRBV4-1	few	-	TRBJ2-1	CASSLFVAGTGGNNEQFF	TGCGCCAGCAGCCTCTTCGTGGCCGGGACTGGGGGTAACAATGAGCAGTTCTTC
TRBV5-5	-	-	TRBJ2-2	CASSFDRTNTGELFF	TGTGCCAGCAGCTTCGACAGAACGAACACCGGGGAGCTGTTTTTT
TRBV19	-	TRBD2	TRBJ2-3	CASSALAGGLSTDTQYF	TGTGCCAGTAGCGCCCTAGCGGGAGGGCTTAGCACAGATACGCAGTATTTT
TRBV4-1	-	-	TRBJ1-5	CASSQAGGVGQPQHF	TGCGCCAGCAGCCAAGCCGGGGGGGTAGGTCAGCCCCAGCATTTT
TRBV24-1	-	-	TRBJ2-3	CATRNGATDTQYF	TGTGCCACCAGAAACGGGGCCACAGATACGCAGTATTTT
TRBV7-9	few	TRBD2	TRBJ2-1	CASSPRLAGEAEQFF	TGTGCCAGCAGCCCACGACTAGCGGGAGAGGCTGAGCAGTTCTTC
TRBV12-3/TRBV12-4	-	TRBD1	TRBJ2-3	CASSQRTGRQDTQYF	TGTGCCAGCAGCCAGAGGACAGGGCGTCAAGATACGCAGTATTTT
TRBV19	-	TRBD1	TRBJ1-2	CASPGQGFGYTF	TGTGCCAGTCCCGGACAGGGATTTGGCTACACCTTC
TRBV7-6	-	-	TRBJ1-2	CASSPGSGWDGYTF	TGTGCCAGCAGCCCTGGGTCAGGCTGGGATGGCTACACCTTC
TRBV21-1	-	-	TRBJ2-1	CASSEWRTYRGEQFF	TGTGCCAGCTCAGAGTGGCGGACGTACCGGGGTGAGCAGTTCTTC
TRBV12-3/TRBV12-4	few	TRBD2	TRBJ2-3	CASSSHWTSASTDTQYF	TGTGCCAGCAGTTCCCACTGGACTAGCGCCAGCACAGATACGCAGTATTTT
TRBV27	-	-	TRBJ2-7	CASSLVVRREQYF	TGTGCCAGCAGCCTCGTGGTGAGGCGCGAGCAGTACTTC
TRBV7-8	-	TRBD1	TRBJ2-1	CASSLVRDRAYNEQFF	TGTGCCAGCAGCTTAGTTAGGGACAGGGCCTACAATGAGCAGTTCTTC
TRBV5-1	-	TRBD2	TRBJ2-7	CASSLAGIAGGPFRSEQYF	TGCGCCAGCAGCTTGGCCGGGATAGCGGGAGGGCCTTTTCGCTCCGAGCAGTACTTC
TRBV5-1	few	-	TRBJ2-5	CASSEGSLHQETQYF	TGCGCCAGCAGCGAAGGGAGCCTCCACCAAGAGACCCAGTACTTC
TRBV5-1	-	-	TRBJ1-1	CASSLDQGMNTEAFF	TGCGCCAGCAGCTTGGATCAGGGGATGAACACTGAAGCTTTCTTT
TRBV5-1	-	-	TRBJ1-4	CASSPPNSNEKLFF	TGCGCCAGCAGCCCCCCAAATTCTAATGAAAAACTGTTTTTT
TRBV15	few	TRBD1	TRBJ1-2	CATSSDRGYYGYTF	TGTGCCACCAGCAGCGACAGGGGGTACTATGGCTACACCTTC
TRBV20-1	-	-	TRBJ1-5	CSAGRFSNQPQHF	TGCAGTGCCGGACGGTTTAGCAATCAGCCCCAGCATTTT
TRBV12-3/TRBV12-4	-	-	TRBJ2-3	CASSLGGFGDTQYF	TGTGCCAGCAGTTTGGGGGGATTTGGGGATACGCAGTATTTT
TRBV5-1	-	-	TRBJ1-5	CASSLDRGYSNQPQHF	TGCGCCAGCAGCTTGGATCGGGGTTATAGCAATCAGCCCCAGCATTTT
TRBV4-1	many	-	TRBJ2-4	CASSRRPVEQGEGKNIQYF	TGCGCCAGCAGCCGTCGCCCGGTCGAGCAGGGGGAGGGCAAAAACATTCAGTACTTC
TRBV5-1	-	-	TRBJ2-1	CASSPEQGLVGEFF	TGCGCCAGCAGCCCCGAACAAGGGTTGGTCGGTGAGTTCTTC
TRBV5-5	few	TRBD1	TRBJ2-3	CASSFATGADTQYF	TGTGCCAGCAGCTTCGCGACAGGGGCAGATACGCAGTATTTT
TRBV10-3	few	TRBD1	TRBJ2-7	CAISDRGRRPGNEQYF	TGTGCCATCAGCGACAGGGGAAGGAGGCCCGGGAACGAGCAGTACTTC
TRBV29-1	few	TRBD2	TRBJ2-7	CSVAGLAGGPYEQYF	TGCAGCGTTGCGGGACTAGCGGGAGGGCCCTACGAGCAGTACTTC
TRBV10-2	few	TRBD2	TRBJ2-7	CASSDPTSGRRYEQYF	TGCGCCAGCAGTGATCCAACTAGCGGGAGGAGGTACGAGCAGTACTTC
TRBV20-1	-	-	TRBJ2-7	CSARASGQKQYF	TGCAGTGCTAGAGCTTCGGGGCAAAAGCAGTACTTC
TRBV18	-	-	TRBJ2-5	CASSRVRGRIETQYF	TGTGCCAGCTCTCGGGTGAGAGGGCGGATAGAGACCCAGTACTTC
TRBV29-1	few	TRBD2	TRBJ2-1	CSVDGGRAFAQFF	TGCAGCGTTGATGGCGGGAGGGCCTTTGCGCAGTTCTTC
TRBV7-8	-	-	TRBJ2-1	CASSLALGGKQDEQFF	TGTGCCAGCAGCTTAGCTTTGGGAGGTAAGCAGGATGAGCAGTTCTTC
TRBV5-1	-	-	TRBJ2-2	CASSLKTGELFF	TGCGCCAGCAGCTTAAAAACCGGGGAGCTGTTTTTT
TRBV20-1	-	-	TRBJ2-7	CSARDGSSYEQYF	TGCAGTGCTAGGGACGGGAGCTCCTACGAGCAGTACTTC